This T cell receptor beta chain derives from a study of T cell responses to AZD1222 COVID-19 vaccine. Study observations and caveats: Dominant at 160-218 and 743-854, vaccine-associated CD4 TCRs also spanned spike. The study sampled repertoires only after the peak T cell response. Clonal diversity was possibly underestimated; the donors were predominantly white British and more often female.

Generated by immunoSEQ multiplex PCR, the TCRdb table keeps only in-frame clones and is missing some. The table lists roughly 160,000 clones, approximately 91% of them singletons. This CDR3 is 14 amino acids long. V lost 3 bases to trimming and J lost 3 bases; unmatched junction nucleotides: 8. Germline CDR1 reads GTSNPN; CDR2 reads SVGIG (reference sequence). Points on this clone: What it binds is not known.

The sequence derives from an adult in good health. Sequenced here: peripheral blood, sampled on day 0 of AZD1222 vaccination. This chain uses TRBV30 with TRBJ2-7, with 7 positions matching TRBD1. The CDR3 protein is CAWSVKTGYYEQYF. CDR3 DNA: TGTGCCTGGAGCGTTAAGACAGGGTACTACGAGCAGTACTTC.